This T cell receptor (beta chain) was recovered during a study of response to subunit inactivated influenza vaccine. Findings and limits, study-wide: New T cells are recruited in small numbers by each seasonal influenza vaccination, according to the authors' suggestion.

Germline CDR1 LGHDT, CDR2 YNNKEL (reference sequence). The ends lost 3 bases at V and 5 bases at J; junction bases unmatched: 11. The CDR3 covers 17 residues. A single record per CDR3 protein comes from TCRdb applying MiXCR to the RT-PCR reads. This sample has 450,000 to 700,000 distinct CDR3 sequences; about 14% occur once, and the top ten carry 11%. As for this clonotype: Its target is unknown.

The chain carries TRBV3-1 and TRBJ2-5, with 11 bases lining up with TRBD1. This clonotype originated in a man aged 50 to 60 who received an inactivated influenza vaccine. The sample in question was PBMCs from blood, obtained roughly 12 days after vaccination. Written as DNA, the CDR3 is TGTGCCAGCAGCCACCCTCCCCGGGACAGGGGGATTGAGACCCAGTACTTC. Translation: CASSHPPRDRGIETQYF.